The next 19 T cell receptor beta chains were all read from a single sample in a study of metastatic and nonmetastatic thyroid tumors. With MiXCR, TCRdb called clones anew from the PCR reads. The table has tens of thousands of clones, 10% to 15% seen once. Thyroid surgery was performed in patients who had received no treatment beforehand. The sequencing input was blood. These receptors were collected from a female donor with papillary thyroid cancer or a benign thyroid nodule (not recorded which). Some clones in this sample may be carry-over from other donors' samples.

This clone was counted ten times or more. The chain uses TRBV7-2 and TRBJ2-4; TRBD2 is a possible D gene (6 bases). This CDR3 is 15 amino acids long. Deletions cut 5 bases from V and 1 base from J, with 12 bases between. CDR1 and CDR2 from the germline V gene are SGHTA and FQGNSA. The CDR3 bases are TGTGCCAGCAGCCAAGCGGGCGGGGCCAAAAACATTCAGTACTTC. Protein product: CASSQAGGAKNIQYF.

This clone appeared a few times. This rearrangement joins TRBV6-1 to TRBJ2-1, with 9 bases fitting TRBD2. Germline V gene sequence: CDR1 MNHNS, CDR2 SASEGT. The V segment lost 10 bases and the J segment 10 bases; nucleotides outside the gene matches: 8. The CDR3 is 12 amino acids. The CDR3 spells CAISGSLPEQFF. The DNA for the CDR3 is TGTGCCATTAGCGGGAGCCTCCCCGAGCAGTTCTTC.

This clone appeared many times. This chain connects TRBV27 to TRBJ1-2; 8 nucleotides align to TRBD1. Germline trimming cut 7 bases from V and 6 bases from J; bases unmatched to any gene: 10. The germline CDR1 and CDR2 sequences are MNHEY and SMNVEV (reference sequence). The CDR3 has 14 residues. The CDR3 bases are TGTGCCAGCAATTCCTGGACAGGGAAGGATGGCTACACCTTC. Protein sequence: CASNSWTGKDGYTF.

In this sample, this clone turned up many times. A junction boundary mismatches the germline segment, possibly from a read error. V usage is TRBV20-1 and J usage is TRBJ2-1; either TRBD1 or TRBD2 may supply D (5 bases each). CDR1 DFQATT and CDR2 SNEGSKA come from the germline V gene (reference sequence). This CDR3 is built from 13 residues. The CDR3 DNA sequence: TGCAGTGCTAGAGAGTCGTCGACGACTTGGGGGATTTTC. It encodes CSARESSTTWGIF.

This clone was observed many times. The genes are TRBV20-1 and TRBJ2-1; 10 nucleotides match TRBD2. The CDR3 covers 15 residues. With 0 bases clipped from V and 4 bases from J, the junction kept 3 bases outside the gene matches. Germline loops: CDR1 DFQATT, CDR2 SNEGSKA (reference sequence). CDR3 sequence (DNA): TGCAGTGCTAGAGATCTGACTAGCGGGTACAATGAGCAGTTCTTC. It yields the protein CSARDLTSGYNEQFF.

This clone was recorded at least ten times. The V and J genes are TRBV5-1 and TRBJ1-3, with D unresolved. From germline, CDR1 is SGHRS and CDR2 YFSETQ. The CDR3 is 12 amino acids. The germline V and J ends were trimmed by 5 bases and 2 bases, with 5 bases remaining between them. DNA for the CDR3: TGCGCCAGCAGAGAGACTGGAAACACCATATATTTT. As protein: CASRETGNTIYF. Combining the CDR3 with reference TRBV5-1 and TRBJ1-3 gives the whole variable domain KAGVTQTPRYLIKTRGQQVTLSCSPISGHRSVSWYQQTPGQGLQFLFEYFSETQRNKGNFPGRFSGRQFSNSRSEMNVSTLELGDSALYLCASRETGNTIYFGEGSWLTVV.

There are a few counts of this clone. Compared with germline, one end of the junction differs, possibly owing to a read error. This chain connects TRBV6-1 to TRBJ1-1; tentatively, D is TRBD1 (6 bases). Germline assignment: CDR1 MNHNS and CDR2 SASEGT. This CDR3 spans 15 amino acids. DNA for the CDR3: TGTACCAGCAGTCACCAGGGGACACCCTACACTGAAGCTTTCTTT. Translating gives CTSSHQGTPYTEAFF.

This clone showed up many times. This clone may be a read error of a much larger clone one base away. The genes are TRBV20-1 and TRBJ2-2; 7 bases are shared with TRBD2. The length of the CDR3 is 15 residues. Germline V gives CDR1 DFQATT, CDR2 SNEGSKA (reference sequence). The junction had 10 bases not matched to a gene; V was cut back by 6 bases and J by 3 bases. CDR3 region: CSAISTSADTGELFF. The CDR3, as DNA: TGCAGTGCGATCTCAACTAGCGCTGACACCGGGGAGCTGTTTTTT.

This clone was picked up many times. The chain combines TRBV12-3 or TRBV12-4 with TRBJ2-3; TRBD2 matches 9 bases. V trimming: 5 bases; J trimming: 3 bases; junction bases outside the gene matches: 15. The CDR3 sequence is 18 residues long. This CDR3 reads CASSHRGTAGGPTDTQYF. CDR3 DNA: TGTGCCAGCAGTCACCGAGGGACGGCGGGAGGGCCGACAGATACGCAGTATTTT.

This clone was seen repeatedly, ten times or more. One end of the junction fails to match germline, which may point to a read error. The chain carries TRBV7-7 and TRBJ2-7, with a weak D call TRBD2 (6 bases). Germline lookup yields CDR1 SSHAT and CDR2 FNYEAQ (reference sequence). This CDR3 comprises 15 residues. CDR3 DNA: TGTGCTAGCAGCTTATTCCCGGGAGAGGCCTACGAGCAGTACTTC. Its translation: CASSLFPGEAYEQYF.

This clone was counted only a few times. Given a much more abundant clone one base away, this may be a read error. The chain has TRBV11-2 and TRBJ2-7; maybe TRBD1 (7 bases). The germline V and J ends were trimmed by 1 base and 3 bases, with 19 bases remaining between them. Germline assignment: CDR1 SGHAT and CDR2 FQNNGV. This CDR3 region has 17 residues. CDR3 amino acids: CASSLGGASGTVYEQYF. The CDR3 DNA reads TGTGCCAGCAGCTTAGGGGGGGCGTCCGGGACAGTCTACGAGCAGTACTTC.

In its sample, this clone was seen many times. The V call is TRBV30, the J call TRBJ2-2; 8 bases map to TRBD2. The V segment lost 3 bases and the J segment 7 bases; nucleotides outside the gene matches: 16. The CDR3 consists of 17 residues. The germline V gene has CDR1 GTSNPN and CDR2 SVGIG (reference sequence). The CDR3 DNA is TGTGCCTGGAGAGCGCGAGGACTAGCCCTGGGGGGCGGGGAGCTGTTTTTT. Encoded protein: CAWRARGLALGGGELFF. The full variable domain, with the rest looked up from reference TRBV30 and TRBJ2-2, is SQTIHQWPATLVQPVGSPLSLECTVEGTSNPNLYWYRQAAGRGLQLLFYSVGIGQISSEVPQNLSASRPQDRQFILSSKKLLLSDSGFYLCAWRARGLALGGGELFFGEGSRLTVL.

Ten or more counts support this clone. Other nucleotide sequences from this sample produce the same CDR3. The chain links TRBV9 to TRBJ2-3; tentatively, D is TRBD1 or TRBD2 (5 bases each). The V gene's germline CDR1 is SGDLS and CDR2 YYNGEE. This CDR3 region has 15 residues. V shed 0 bases and J shed 6 bases, with 14 bases lying between them. Here the CDR3 reads CASSVEVEGTDTQYF. The DNA for the CDR3 is TGTGCCAGCAGCGTAGAAGTCGAGGGGACCGATACGCAGTATTTT.

Many counts were recorded for this clone. The DNA of the CDR3 is TGTGCCAGCAGCGGGACTAGCGGATTCTACGAGCAGTACTTC. Translating it yields CASSGTSGFYEQYF. The chain couples TRBV2 to TRBJ2-7; 11 nucleotides align to TRBD2. This CDR3 spans 14 amino acids. Germline assignment: CDR1 SNHLY and CDR2 FYNNEI. V was clipped by 6 bases and J by 3 bases; unmatched bases: 4.

The rearrangement links TRBV20-1 to TRBJ1-1; no reliable D call. Germline V gene lookup returns CDR1 DFQATT and CDR2 SNEGSKA (reference sequence). This CDR3 region has 12 residues. Trimming cost V 3 bases and J 1 base, with 6 bases left between them. The CDR3 reads CSASEGNTEAFF. CDR3 bases: TGCAGTGCTAGCGAAGGGAACACTGAAGCTTTCTTT.

This clone is medium-sized (0.01 to 0.1%) in the sample. The chain employs TRBV28 and TRBJ2-7, with D unresolved. V was shortened by 4 bases and J by 3 bases, with 25 bases between the two germline ends. This CDR3 has 18 amino acids. Germline V gene lookup returns CDR1 MDHEN and CDR2 SYDVKM. CDR3 DNA: TGTGCCAGCAGTTCCCCCGCAGGCGGAACTTCAAACTTCTACGAGCAGTACTTC. Its translation: CASSSPAGGTSNFYEQYF.

This clone has a count of ten or more. The gene calls are TRBV5-4 and TRBJ2-7; 12 nucleotides agree with TRBD2. The CDR3 runs to 14 residues. V was clipped by 6 bases and J by 3 bases; unmatched bases: 4. Germline-derived CDR1 and CDR2 are SGHNT and YYREEE (reference sequence). CDR3 amino acids: CASNLAGGDYEQYF. CDR3 in DNA: TGTGCCAGCAACCTAGCGGGAGGGGACTACGAGCAGTACTTC.

This clone was seen at least ten times. CDR3 DNA: TGCAGTGCCAATAGCGAGGGCGGGAGGGCTGGCAATGAGCAGTTCTTC. It specifies CSANSEGGRAGNEQFF. V and J are TRBV20-1 and TRBJ2-1; TRBD2 matches at 9 bases. J lost 6 bases, V lost 6 bases, and 15 bases had no gene match. The CDR3 length is 16 residues. CDR1 is DFQATT and CDR2 is SNEGSKA in the germline V gene (reference sequence).

The genes are TRBV6-1 and TRBJ1-3, with D tentatively TRBD1 (5 bases). The CDR3 length is 16 residues. V lost 6 bases, J lost 3 bases, and 18 bases lay in between. CDR1 MNHNS and CDR2 SASEGT come from the germline V gene. Written as DNA, the CDR3 is TGTGCCAGCAGCTCGGACGGGACGTATTATGGAAACACCATATATTTT. It codes for CASSSDGTYYGNTIYF.